Listed below are T cell receptor beta chains from one sample, sequenced in a study of radiation and T cells in renal cell carcinoma. Assay used: immunoSEQ multiplex PCR; TCRdb lists only in-frame clones, some missing. The table has 150,000 to 200,000 clones, about 88% seen once. Source: blood, taken from a patient whose treatment included radiotherapy and nephrectomy. The receptors shown here come from a woman in her forties or fifties with renal cell carcinoma. Both conserved end residues are trimmed from each CDR3.

j_gene: TRBJ2-2; v_gene: TRBV4-2; CDR3aa: ASNPGRGGNTGELF
j_gene: TRBJ1-3; v_gene: TRBV19; CDR3aa: ASRGNTIY
j_gene: TRBJ1-2; v_gene: TRBV19; CDR3aa: ASSKRLYGYT
j_gene: TRBJ1-2; v_gene: TRBV7-9; CDR3aa: ASSLDLANYGYT
j_gene: TRBJ1-3; v_gene: TRBV7-8; CDR3aa: ASSLEGVNVAGNTIY
j_gene: TRBJ2-7; v_gene: TRBV6-1; CDR3aa: ASTTGTYEQY
j_gene: TRBJ2-5; v_gene: TRBV5-1; CDR3aa: ASSALQGRETQY
j_gene: TRBJ2-7; v_gene: TRBV7-2; CDR3aa: ASSFTSYEQY
j_gene: TRBJ2-7; v_gene: TRBV5-1; CDR3aa: ASSLGLQGYEQY
j_gene: TRBJ1-5; v_gene: TRBV7-9; CDR3aa: ASSLGELNQPQH
j_gene: TRBJ1-1; v_gene: TRBV29-1; CDR3aa: SVEDRGKVMNTEAF
j_gene: TRBJ2-5; v_gene: TRBV7-2; CDR3aa: ASSLFQGTQETQY
j_gene: TRBJ2-7; v_gene: TRBV7-9; CDR3aa: ASSFPRTGERKNEQY
j_gene: TRBJ2-5; v_gene: TRBV21-1; CDR3aa: ASSLRHGNEETQY
j_gene: TRBJ2-7; v_gene: TRBV11-2; CDR3aa: ASRKGGTGGHYEQY
j_gene: TRBJ2-7; v_gene: TRBV2; CDR3aa: ASSVARTQTLSYEQY
j_gene: TRBJ1-1; v_gene: TRBV11-2; CDR3aa: ASSLVTDSAF
j_gene: TRBJ1-5; v_gene: TRBV6-1; CDR3aa: ASRADRVSNQPQH
j_gene: TRBJ2-7; v_gene: TRBV7-8; CDR3aa: ASSSRSYEQY
j_gene: TRBJ2-2; v_gene: TRBV7-3; CDR3aa: ASSLSAGELF